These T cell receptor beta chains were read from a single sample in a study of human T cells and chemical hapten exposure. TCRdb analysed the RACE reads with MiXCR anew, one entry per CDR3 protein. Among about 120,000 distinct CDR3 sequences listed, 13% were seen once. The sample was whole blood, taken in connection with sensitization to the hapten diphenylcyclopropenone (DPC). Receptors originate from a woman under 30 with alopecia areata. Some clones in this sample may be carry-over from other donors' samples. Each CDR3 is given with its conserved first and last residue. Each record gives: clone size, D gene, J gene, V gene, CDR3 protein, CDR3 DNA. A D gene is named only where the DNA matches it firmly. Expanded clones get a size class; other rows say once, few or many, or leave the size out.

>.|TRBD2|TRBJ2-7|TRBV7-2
CASSPRTSGPSYEQYF
TGTGCCAGCAGCCCACGGACTAGCGGGCCCTCCTACGAGCAGTACTTC
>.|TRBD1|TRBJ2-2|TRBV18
CASSPLTGSTGELFF
TGTGCCAGCTCACCATTGACAGGGAGCACCGGGGAGCTGTTTTTT
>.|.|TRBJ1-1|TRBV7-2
CASSAWTASTEAFF
TGTGCCAGCAGCGCCTGGACTGCAAGCACTGAAGCTTTCTTT
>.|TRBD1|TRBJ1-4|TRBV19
CASGVQGVTNEKLFF
TGTGCCAGTGGGGTACAGGGGGTAACTAATGAAAAACTGTTTTTT
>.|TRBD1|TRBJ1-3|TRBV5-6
CASSWTGGNTIYF
TGTGCCAGCAGCTGGACAGGTGGAAACACCATATATTTT
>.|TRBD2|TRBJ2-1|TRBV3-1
CASSQAGGKRYNEQFF
TGTGCCAGCAGCCAGGCCGGGGGGAAGAGGTACAATGAGCAGTTCTTC
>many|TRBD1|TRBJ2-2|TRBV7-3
CASSSTPGTGGVPNTGELFF
TGTGCCAGCAGCTCCACCCCCGGAACAGGGGGCGTCCCGAACACCGGGGAGCTGTTTTTT
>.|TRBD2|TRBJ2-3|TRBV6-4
CASSSRGGPDTQYF
TGTGCCAGCAGTAGTCGGGGGGGCCCAGATACGCAGTATTTT
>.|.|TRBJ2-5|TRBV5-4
CASSLGIKRGQRETQYF
TGTGCCAGCAGCTTGGGGATAAAGCGGGGACAGAGAGAGACCCAGTACTTC
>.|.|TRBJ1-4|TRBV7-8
CASSLALRGVEKLFF
TGTGCCAGCAGCTTAGCGCTGAGAGGGGTGGAAAAACTGTTTTTT
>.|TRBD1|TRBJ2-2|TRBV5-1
CASSLLPGTGAGELFF
TGCGCCAGCAGCCTTCTTCCTGGGACAGGCGCCGGGGAGCTGTTTTTT
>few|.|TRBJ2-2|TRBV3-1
CASSQGSPGNTGELFF
TGTGCCAGCAGCCAAGGTTCCCCTGGGAACACCGGGGAGCTGTTTTTT
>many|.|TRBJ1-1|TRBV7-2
CASSPNAGANTEAFF
TGTGCCAGCAGCCCCAATGCAGGGGCAAACACTGAAGCTTTCTTT
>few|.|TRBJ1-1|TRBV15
CATSLRTGISEAFF
TGTGCCACCAGCCTAAGGACCGGTATTTCGGAAGCTTTCTTT
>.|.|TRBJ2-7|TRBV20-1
CSARGPHPYEQYF
TGCAGTGCTAGGGGCCCCCACCCCTACGAGCAGTACTTC
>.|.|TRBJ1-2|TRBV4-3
CASSQLTESYGYTF
TGCGCCAGCAGCCAATTGACGGAATCTTATGGCTACACCTTC
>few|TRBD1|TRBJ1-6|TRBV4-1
CASSHLDRAYYNSPLHF
TGCGCCAGCAGCCACCTCGACAGGGCATACTATAATTCACCCCTCCACTTT
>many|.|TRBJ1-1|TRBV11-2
CASSLVPGVNTEAFF
TGTGCCAGCAGCTTAGTTCCGGGAGTGAACACTGAAGCTTTCTTT
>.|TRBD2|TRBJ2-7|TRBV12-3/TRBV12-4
CASSHSGGFSYEQYF
TGTGCCAGCAGCCATAGCGGGGGGTTCTCCTACGAGCAGTACTTC
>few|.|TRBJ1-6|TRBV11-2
CASSTGQGNSPLHF
TGTGCCAGCAGCACAGGGCAAGGAAATTCACCCCTCCACTTT
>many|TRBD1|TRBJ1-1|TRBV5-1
CASSLGDRKDTEAFF
TGCGCCAGCAGCTTGGGGGACAGGAAGGACACTGAAGCTTTCTTT
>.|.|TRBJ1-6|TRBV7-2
CASSLEAGALNSPLHF
TGTGCCAGCAGCTTAGAGGCGGGAGCCCTCAATTCACCCCTCCACTTT
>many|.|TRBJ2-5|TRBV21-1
CASSNTRDLF
TGTGCCAGCAGCAATACCCGGGATCTATTC